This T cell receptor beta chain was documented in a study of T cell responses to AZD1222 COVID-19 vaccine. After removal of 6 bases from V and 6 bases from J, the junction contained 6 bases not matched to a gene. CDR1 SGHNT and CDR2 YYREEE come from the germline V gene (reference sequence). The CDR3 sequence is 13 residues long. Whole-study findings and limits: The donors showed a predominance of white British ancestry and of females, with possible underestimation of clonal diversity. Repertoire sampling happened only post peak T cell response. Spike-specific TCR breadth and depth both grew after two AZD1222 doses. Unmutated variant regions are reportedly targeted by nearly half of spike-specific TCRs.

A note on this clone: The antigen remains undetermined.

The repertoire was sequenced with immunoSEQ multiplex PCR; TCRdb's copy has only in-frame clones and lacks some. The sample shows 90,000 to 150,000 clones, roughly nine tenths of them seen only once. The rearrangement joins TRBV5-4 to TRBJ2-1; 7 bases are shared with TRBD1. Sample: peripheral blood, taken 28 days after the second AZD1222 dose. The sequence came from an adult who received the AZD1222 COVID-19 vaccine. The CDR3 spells CASTTDRANEQFF. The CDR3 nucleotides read TGTGCCAGCACCACTGACAGGGCCAATGAGCAGTTCTTC.